The sequence of this T cell receptor beta chain was determined in a study of PD-1 blockade in classical Hodgkin lymphoma. The protocol was immunoSEQ multiplex PCR, while the TCRdb copy is restricted to in-frame clones and leaves out a portion. The sample includes 50,000 or so clones, around 73% of them seen just once. Following autologous stem cell transplantation, relapse occurred in every patient, and exposure to brentuximab vedotin varied. Trimming took 5 bases from V and 3 from J; bases not matched to a gene: 11. The CDR3 is 16 residues long. CDR1 and CDR2 from the germline V gene are LGHNA and YNFKEQ.

This TCR derives from a human donor with classical Hodgkin lymphoma. This chain links TRBV4-2 with TRBJ2-7, with 9 nucleotides matching TRBD1. Sequenced here: peripheral blood mononuclear cells (PBMCs), sampled before the second cycle of nivolumab. CDR3 nucleotides: TGTGCCAGCAGCTCGATCTCAGGACAGGGGAGCTACGAGCAGTACTTC. The encoded protein is CASSSISGQGSYEQYF.